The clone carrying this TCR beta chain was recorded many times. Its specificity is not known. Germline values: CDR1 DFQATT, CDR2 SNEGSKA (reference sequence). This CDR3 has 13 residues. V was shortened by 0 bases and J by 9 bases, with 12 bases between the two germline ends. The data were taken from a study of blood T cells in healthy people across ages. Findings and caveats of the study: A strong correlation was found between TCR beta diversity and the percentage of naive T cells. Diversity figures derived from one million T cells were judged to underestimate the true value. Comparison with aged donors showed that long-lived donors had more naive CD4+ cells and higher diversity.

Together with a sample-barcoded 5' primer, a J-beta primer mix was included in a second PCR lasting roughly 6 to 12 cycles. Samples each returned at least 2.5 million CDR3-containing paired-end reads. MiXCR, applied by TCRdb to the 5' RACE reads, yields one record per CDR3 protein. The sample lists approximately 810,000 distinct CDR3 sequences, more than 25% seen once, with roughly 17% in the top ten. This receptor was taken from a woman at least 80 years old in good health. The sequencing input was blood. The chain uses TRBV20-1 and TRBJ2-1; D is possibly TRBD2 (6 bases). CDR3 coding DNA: TGCAGTGCTAGAGACCCTACTAGCATTGAGCAGTTCTTC. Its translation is CSARDPTSIEQFF.